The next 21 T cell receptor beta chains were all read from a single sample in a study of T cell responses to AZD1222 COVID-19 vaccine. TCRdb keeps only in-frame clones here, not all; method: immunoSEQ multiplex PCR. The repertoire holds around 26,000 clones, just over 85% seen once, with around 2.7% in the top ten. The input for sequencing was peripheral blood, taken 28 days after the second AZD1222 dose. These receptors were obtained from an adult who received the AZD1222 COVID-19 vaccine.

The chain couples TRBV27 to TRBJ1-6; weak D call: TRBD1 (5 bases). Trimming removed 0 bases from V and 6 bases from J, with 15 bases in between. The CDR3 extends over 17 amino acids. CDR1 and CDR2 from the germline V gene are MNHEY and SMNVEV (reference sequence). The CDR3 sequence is CASSLSLPRAGNSPLHF. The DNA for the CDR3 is TGTGCCAGCAGTTTATCGTTACCCAGGGCGGGTAATTCACCCCTCCACTTT.

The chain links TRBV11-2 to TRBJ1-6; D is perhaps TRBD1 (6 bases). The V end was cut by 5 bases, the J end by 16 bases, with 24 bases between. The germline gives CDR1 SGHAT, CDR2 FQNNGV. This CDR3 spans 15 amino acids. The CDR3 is CASSGGRDGFQGLHF. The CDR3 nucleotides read TGTGCCAGCAGCGGGGGCCGGGACGGTTTCCAAGGACTCCACTTT.

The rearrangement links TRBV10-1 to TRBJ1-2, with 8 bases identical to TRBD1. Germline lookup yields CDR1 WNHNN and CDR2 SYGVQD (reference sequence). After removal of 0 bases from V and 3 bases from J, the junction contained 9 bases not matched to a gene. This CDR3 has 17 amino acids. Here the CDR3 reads CASSESNGQGADYGYTF. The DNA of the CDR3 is TGCGCCAGCAGTGAGTCGAATGGGCAGGGGGCAGACTATGGCTACACCTTC.

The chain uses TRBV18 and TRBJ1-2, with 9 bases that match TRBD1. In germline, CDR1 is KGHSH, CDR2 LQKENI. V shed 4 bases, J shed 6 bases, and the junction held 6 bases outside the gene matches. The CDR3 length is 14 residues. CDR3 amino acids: CASSLGQGADGYTF. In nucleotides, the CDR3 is TGTGCCAGCTCACTGGGACAGGGTGCGGATGGCTACACCTTC.

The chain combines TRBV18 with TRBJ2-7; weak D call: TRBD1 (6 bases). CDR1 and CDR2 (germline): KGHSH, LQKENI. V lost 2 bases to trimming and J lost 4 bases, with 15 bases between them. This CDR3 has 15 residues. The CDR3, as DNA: TGTGCCAGCTCACCAGGGGCAGGGGCTCGATACGAGCAGTACTTC. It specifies CASSPGAGARYEQYF.

The CDR3 reads CASSFRGAADTQYF. CDR3 DNA: TGTGCCAGCAGCTTCCGCGGGGCAGCGGATACGCAGTATTTT. The chain links TRBV9 to TRBJ2-3; TRBD2 is a possible D gene (6 bases). The ends were cut back, 4 bases at V and 6 bases at J, with 15 bases in the middle. CDR1 and CDR2 from the germline V gene are SGDLS and YYNGEE. The CDR3 runs 14 residues.

CDR3 region: CASSLDPGSWRGGDGYTF. CDR3 DNA: TGTGCCAGCAGCTTGGACCCCGGGTCTTGGCGGGGGGGCGATGGCTACACCTTC. The chain recombines TRBV5-4 with TRBJ1-2; TRBD1 is a possible D gene (6 bases). V lost 0 bases and J 6 bases, leaving 24 bases between the germline ends. This CDR3 contains 18 residues. Germline assignment: CDR1 SGHNT and CDR2 YYREEE (reference sequence).

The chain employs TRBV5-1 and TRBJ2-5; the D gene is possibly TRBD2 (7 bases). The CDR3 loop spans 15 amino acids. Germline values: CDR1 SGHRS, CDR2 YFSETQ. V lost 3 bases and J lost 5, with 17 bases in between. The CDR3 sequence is CASSSGGGARETQYF. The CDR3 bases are TGCGCCAGCAGCTCCGGTGGGGGGGCACGGGAGACCCAGTACTTC.

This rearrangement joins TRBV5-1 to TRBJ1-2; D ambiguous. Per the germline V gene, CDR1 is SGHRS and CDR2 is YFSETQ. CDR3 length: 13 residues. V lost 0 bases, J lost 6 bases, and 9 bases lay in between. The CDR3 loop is CASSLGQGDGYTF. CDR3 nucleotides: TGCGCCAGCAGCTTGGGACAAGGAGATGGCTACACCTTC.

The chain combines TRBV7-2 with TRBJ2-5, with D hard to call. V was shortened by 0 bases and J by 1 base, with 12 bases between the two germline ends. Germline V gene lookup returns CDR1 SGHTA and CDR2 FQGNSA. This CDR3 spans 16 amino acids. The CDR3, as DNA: TGTGCCAGCAGCTTAGCGCTCCAGCCTCCCCAAGAGACCCAGTACTTC. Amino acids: CASSLALQPPQETQYF.

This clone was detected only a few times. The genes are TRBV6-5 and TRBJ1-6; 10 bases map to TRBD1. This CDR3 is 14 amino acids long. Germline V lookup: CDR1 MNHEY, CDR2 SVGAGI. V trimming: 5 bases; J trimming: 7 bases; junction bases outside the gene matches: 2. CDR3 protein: CASSPDRGNSPLHF. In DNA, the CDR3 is TGTGCCAGCAGTCCGGACAGGGGGAATTCACCCCTCCACTTT.

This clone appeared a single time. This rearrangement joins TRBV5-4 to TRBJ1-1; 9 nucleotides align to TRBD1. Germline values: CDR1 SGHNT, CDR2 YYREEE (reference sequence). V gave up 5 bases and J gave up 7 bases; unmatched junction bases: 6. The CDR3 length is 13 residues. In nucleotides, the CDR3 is TGTGCCAGCAGGGGACAGGGTAAAGGTGAAGCTTTCTTT. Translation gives CASRGQGKGEAFF.

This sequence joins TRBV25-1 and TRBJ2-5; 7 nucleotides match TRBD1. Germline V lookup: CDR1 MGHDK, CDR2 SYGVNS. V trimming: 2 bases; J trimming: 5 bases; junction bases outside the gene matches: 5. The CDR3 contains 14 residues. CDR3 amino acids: CASSERQGGETQYF. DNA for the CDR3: TGTGCCAGCAGTGAAAGACAGGGCGGGGAGACCCAGTACTTC.

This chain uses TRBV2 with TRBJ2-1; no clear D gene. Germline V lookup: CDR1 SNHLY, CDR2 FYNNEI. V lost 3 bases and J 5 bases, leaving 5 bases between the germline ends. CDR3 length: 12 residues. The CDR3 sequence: CASSDVDNEQFF. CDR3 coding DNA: TGTGCCAGCAGTGACGTAGACAATGAGCAGTTCTTC. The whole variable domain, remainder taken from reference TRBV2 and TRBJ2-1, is EPEVTQTPSHQVTQMGQEVILRCVPISNHLYFYWYRQILGQKVEFLVSFYNNEISEKSEIFDDQFSVERPDGSNFTLKIRSTKLEDSAMYFCASSDVDNEQFFGPGTRLTVL.

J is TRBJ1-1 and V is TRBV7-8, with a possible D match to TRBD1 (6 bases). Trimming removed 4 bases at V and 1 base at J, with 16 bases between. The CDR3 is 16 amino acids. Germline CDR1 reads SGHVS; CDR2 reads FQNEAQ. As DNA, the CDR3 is TGTGCCAGCAGCTCTAATCTGGGACACCAGAACACTGAAGCTTTCTTT. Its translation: CASSSNLGHQNTEAFF.

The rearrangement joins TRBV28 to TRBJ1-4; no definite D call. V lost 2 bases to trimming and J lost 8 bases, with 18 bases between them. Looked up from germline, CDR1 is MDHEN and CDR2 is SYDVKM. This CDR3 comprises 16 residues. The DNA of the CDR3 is TGTGCCAGCAGTTTAGGGCGGGCCACCCGTAAGGAAAAACTGTTTTTT. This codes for CASSLGRATRKEKLFF.

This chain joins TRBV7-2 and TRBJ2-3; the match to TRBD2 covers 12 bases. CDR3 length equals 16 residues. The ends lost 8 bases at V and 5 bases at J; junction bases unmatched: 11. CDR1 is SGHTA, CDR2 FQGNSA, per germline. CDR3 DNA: TGTGCCAGCGGAGGACTAGCGGGGATCATGGGAGATACGCAGTATTTT. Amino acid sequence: CASGGLAGIMGDTQYF.

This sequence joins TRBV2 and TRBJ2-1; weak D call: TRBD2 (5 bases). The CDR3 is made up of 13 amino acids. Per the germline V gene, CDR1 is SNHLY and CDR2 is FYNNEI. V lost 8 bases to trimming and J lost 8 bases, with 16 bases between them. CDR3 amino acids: CASRVLASDEQFF. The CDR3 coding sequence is TGTGCCAGCCGTGTCCTAGCCAGCGATGAGCAGTTCTTC. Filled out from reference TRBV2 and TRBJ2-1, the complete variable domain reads EPEVTQTPSHQVTQMGQEVILRCVPISNHLYFYWYRQILGQKVEFLVSFYNNEISEKSEIFDDQFSVERPDGSNFTLKIRSTKLEDSAMYFCASRVLASDEQFFGPGTRLTVL.

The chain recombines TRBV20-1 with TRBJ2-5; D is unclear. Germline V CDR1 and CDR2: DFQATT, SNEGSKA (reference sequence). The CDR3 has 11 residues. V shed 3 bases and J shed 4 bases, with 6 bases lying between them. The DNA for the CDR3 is TGCAGTGCTAGGCTGGGAGAGACCCAGTACTTC. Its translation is CSARLGETQYF.

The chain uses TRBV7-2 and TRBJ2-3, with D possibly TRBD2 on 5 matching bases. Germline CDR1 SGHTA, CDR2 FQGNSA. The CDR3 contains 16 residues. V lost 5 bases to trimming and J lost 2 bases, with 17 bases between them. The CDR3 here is CASSPRVATHTDTQYF. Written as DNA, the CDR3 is TGTGCCAGCAGCCCACGGGTAGCGACCCACACAGATACGCAGTATTTT.

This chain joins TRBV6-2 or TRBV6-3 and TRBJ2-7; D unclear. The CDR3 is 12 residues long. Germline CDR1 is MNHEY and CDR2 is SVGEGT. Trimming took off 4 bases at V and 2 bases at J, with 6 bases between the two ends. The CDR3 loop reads CASSSDPYEQYF. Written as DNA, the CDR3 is TGTGCCAGCAGTTCGGACCCCTACGAGCAGTACTTC.